Following are 7 T cell receptor beta chains from one sample sequenced in a study of siplizumab effects on memory and regulatory T cells. TCRdb's copy holds only in-frame clones and misses some; the assay was immunoSEQ multiplex PCR. This table has roughly 100,000 clones, 80% to 95% appearing once. Sequenced: CD4+ T cells sorted from blood. The source is a human donor in good health.

With regard to this clone: Other DNA variants within this sample encode the same CDR3. The V call is TRBV6-4, the J call TRBJ2-1; 8 bases line up with TRBD1. Germline loops: CDR1 MRHNA, CDR2 SNTAGT. J gave up 4 bases and V 3 bases, and 5 bases lay outside the gene matches. The CDR3 is 15 amino acids. This CDR3 reads CASSEGQGAYNEQFF. The CDR3 nucleotides are TGTGCCAGCAGTGAGGGGCAGGGGGCGTACAATGAGCAGTTCTTC.

The V gene is TRBV10-3, the J gene TRBJ2-2; D unclear. The CDR3 runs 15 residues. Trimming took off 1 base at V and 4 bases at J, with 10 bases between the two ends. The germline V gene has CDR1 ENHRY and CDR2 SYGVKD. CDR3 amino acids: CAISELGYPTGELFF. For the CDR3, the DNA is TGTGCCATCAGTGAGTTGGGATACCCCACCGGGGAGCTGTTTTTT.

There are a few counts of this clone. The chain links TRBV10-1 to TRBJ1-1; D is unclear. The CDR3 contains 13 residues. V lost 6 bases, J lost 2 bases, and 10 bases lay in between. Germline V gene sequence: CDR1 WNHNN, CDR2 SYGVQD (reference sequence). In DNA form, the CDR3 reads TGCGCCAGCAGGGAACAAAGAAACACTGAAGCTTTCTTT. The encoded protein is CASREQRNTEAFF.

This clone was detected once. J is TRBJ2-1 and V is TRBV29-1; 9 bases agree with TRBD1. V was clipped by 6 bases and J by 4 bases; unmatched bases: 10. The length of the CDR3 is 15 residues. CDR1 is SQVTM and CDR2 is ANQGSEA in the germline V gene. As DNA, the CDR3 is TGCAGCGTGCGACGGGACAGGGCAGGATACAATGAGCAGTTCTTC. Its protein is CSVRRDRAGYNEQFF.

The gene calls are TRBV5-1 and TRBJ1-1; D gene uncertain. This CDR3 has 13 amino acids. Germline assignment: CDR1 SGHRS and CDR2 YFSETQ. The germline V and J ends were trimmed by 4 bases and 0 bases, with 7 bases remaining between them. In nucleotides, the CDR3 is TGCGCCAGCAGCAACACGGTGAACACTGAAGCTTTCTTT. Residues: CASSNTVNTEAFF.

The J gene is TRBJ2-7, the V gene TRBV27; D is ambiguous. The CDR3 has 15 amino acids. Trimming removed 2 bases at V and 2 bases at J, with 13 bases between. The germline gives CDR1 MNHEY, CDR2 SMNVEV (reference sequence). The CDR3 DNA is TGTGCCAGCAGTTTACGGTTTCAAACTACCTACGAGCAGTACTTC. As protein: CASSLRFQTTYEQYF.

The chain couples TRBV5-6 to TRBJ2-7, with D tentatively TRBD1 (6 bases). This CDR3 spans 15 amino acids. Trimming left V 2 bases short and J 1 base short, with 13 bases between. CDR1 is SGHDT, CDR2 YYEEEE, per germline. CDR3 loop: CASSFGTRTSYEQYF. CDR3 nucleotide sequence: TGTGCCAGCAGCTTCGGGACACGGACTTCCTACGAGCAGTACTTC.